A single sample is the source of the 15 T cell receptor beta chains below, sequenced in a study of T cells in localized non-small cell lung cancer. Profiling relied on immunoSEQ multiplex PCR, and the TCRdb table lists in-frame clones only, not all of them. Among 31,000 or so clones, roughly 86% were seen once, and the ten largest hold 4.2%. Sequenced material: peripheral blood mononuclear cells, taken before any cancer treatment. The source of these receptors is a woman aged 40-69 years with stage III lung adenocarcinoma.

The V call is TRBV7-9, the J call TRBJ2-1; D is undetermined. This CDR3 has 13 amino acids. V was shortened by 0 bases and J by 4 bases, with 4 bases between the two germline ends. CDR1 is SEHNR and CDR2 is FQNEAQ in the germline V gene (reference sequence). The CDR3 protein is CASSLAAYNEQFF. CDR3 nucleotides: TGTGCCAGCAGCTTAGCCGCATACAATGAGCAGTTCTTC. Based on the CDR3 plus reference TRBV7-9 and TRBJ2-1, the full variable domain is DTGVSQNPRHKITKRGQNVTFRCDPISEHNRLYWYRQTLGQGPEFLTYFQNEAQLEKSRLLSDRFSAERPKGSFSTLEIQRTEQGDSAMYLCASSLAAYNEQFFGPGTRLTVL.

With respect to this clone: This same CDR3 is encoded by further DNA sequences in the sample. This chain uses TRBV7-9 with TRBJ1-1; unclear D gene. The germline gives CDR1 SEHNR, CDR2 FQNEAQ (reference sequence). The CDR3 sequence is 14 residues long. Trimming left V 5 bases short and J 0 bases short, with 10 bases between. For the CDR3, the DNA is TGTGCCAGCAGCCGGGATGGGATGAACACTGAAGCTTTCTTT. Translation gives CASSRDGMNTEAFF.

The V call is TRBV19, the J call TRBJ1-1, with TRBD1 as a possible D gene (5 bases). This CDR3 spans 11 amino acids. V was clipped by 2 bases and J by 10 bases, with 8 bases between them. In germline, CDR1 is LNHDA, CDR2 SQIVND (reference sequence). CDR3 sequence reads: CASSIQGRAFF. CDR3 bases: TGTGCCAGTAGTATACAGGGACGAGCTTTCTTT. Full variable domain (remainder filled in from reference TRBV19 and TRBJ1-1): DGGITQSPKYLFRKEGQNVTLSCEQNLNHDAMYWYRQDPGQGLRLIYYSQIVNDFQKGDIAEGYSVSREKKESFPLTVTSAQKNPTAFYLCASSIQGRAFFGQGTRLTVV.

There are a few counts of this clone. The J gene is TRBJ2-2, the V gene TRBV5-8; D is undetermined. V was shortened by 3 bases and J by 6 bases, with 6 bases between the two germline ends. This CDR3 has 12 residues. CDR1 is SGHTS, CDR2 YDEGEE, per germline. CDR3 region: CASSSIAGELFF. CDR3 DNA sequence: TGTGCCAGCAGCTCGATAGCCGGGGAGCTGTTTTTT.

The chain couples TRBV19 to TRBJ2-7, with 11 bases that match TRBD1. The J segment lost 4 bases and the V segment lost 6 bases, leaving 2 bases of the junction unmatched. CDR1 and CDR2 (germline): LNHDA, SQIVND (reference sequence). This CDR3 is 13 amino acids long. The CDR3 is CASSRDRGYEQYF. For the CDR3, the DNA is TGTGCCAGTAGCCGGGACAGGGGGTACGAGCAGTACTTC. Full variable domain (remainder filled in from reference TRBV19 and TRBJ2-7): DGGITQSPKYLFRKEGQNVTLSCEQNLNHDAMYWYRQDPGQGLRLIYYSQIVNDFQKGDIAEGYSVSREKKESFPLTVTSAQKNPTAFYLCASSRDRGYEQYFGPGTRLTVT.

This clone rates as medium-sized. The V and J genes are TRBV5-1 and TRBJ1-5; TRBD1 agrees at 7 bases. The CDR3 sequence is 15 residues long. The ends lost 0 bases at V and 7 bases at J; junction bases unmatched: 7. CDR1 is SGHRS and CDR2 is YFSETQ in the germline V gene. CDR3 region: CASSLVGDREQPQHF. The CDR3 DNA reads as TGCGCCAGCAGCTTGGTTGGAGACAGGGAACAGCCCCAGCATTTT.

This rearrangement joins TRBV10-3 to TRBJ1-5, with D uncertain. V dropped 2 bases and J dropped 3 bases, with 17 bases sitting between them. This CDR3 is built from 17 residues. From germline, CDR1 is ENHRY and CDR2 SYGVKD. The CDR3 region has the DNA TGTGCCATCAGTGAGGGGTCCTCGGCAGGATACAATCAGCCCCAGCATTTT. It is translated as CAISEGSSAGYNQPQHF.

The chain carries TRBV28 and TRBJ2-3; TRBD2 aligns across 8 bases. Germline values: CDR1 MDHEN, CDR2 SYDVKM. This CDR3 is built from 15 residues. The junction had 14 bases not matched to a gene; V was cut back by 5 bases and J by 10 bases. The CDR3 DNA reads TGTGCCAGCAGTGGGGCGGGGGGCCCCTCCGGGGCGCAGTATTTT. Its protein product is CASSGAGGPSGAQYF.

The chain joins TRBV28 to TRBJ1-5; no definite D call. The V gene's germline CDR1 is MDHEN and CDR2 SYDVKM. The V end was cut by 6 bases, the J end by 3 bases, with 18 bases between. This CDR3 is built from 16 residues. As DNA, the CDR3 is TGTGCCAGCAGACCCCTGGGCGGCTTTGTCAATCAGCCCCAGCATTTT. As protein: CASRPLGGFVNQPQHF.

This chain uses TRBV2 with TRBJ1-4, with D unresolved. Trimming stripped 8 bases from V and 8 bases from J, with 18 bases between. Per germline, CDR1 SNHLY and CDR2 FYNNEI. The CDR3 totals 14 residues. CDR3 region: CASGRGLGREKLFF. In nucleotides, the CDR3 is TGTGCCAGCGGTAGAGGGCTCGGGAGGGAAAAACTGTTTTTT.

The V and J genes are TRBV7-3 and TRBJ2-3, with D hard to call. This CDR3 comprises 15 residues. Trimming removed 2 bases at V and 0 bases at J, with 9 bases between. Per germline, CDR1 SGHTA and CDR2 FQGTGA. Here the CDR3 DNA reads TGTGCCAGCAGCTTACGCCCACTTAGCACAGATACGCAGTATTTT. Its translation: CASSLRPLSTDTQYF.

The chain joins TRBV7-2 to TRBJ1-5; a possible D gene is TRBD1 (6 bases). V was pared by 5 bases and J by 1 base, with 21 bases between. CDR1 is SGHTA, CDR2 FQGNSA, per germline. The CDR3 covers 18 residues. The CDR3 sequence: CASSPRGRGSGSNQPQHF. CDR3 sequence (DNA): TGTGCCAGCAGCCCCAGAGGAAGGGGGAGCGGGAGCAATCAGCCCCAGCATTTT.

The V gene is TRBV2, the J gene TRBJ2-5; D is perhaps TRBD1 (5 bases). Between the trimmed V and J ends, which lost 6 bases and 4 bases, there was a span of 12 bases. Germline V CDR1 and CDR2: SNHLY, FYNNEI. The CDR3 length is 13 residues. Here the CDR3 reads CASSRQRRETQYF. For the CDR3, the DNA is TGTGCCAGCAGCCGACAGAGGAGAGAGACCCAGTACTTC.

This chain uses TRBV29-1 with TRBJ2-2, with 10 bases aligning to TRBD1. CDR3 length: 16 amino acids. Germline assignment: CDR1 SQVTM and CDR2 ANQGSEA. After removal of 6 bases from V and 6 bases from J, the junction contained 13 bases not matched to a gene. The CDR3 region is CSVHDPGQGGAGELFF. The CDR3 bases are TGCAGCGTACACGACCCTGGACAGGGGGGGGCCGGGGAGCTGTTTTTT.

The CDR3 region has the DNA TGTGCCAGTGGATGGGGACAGGGGGACACCGGGGAGCTGTTTTTT. It yields the protein CASGWGQGDTGELFF. The chain uses TRBV7-9 and TRBJ2-2; the match to TRBD1 covers 11 bases. Unmatched junction bases numbered 6, after V lost 9 bases and J lost 3 bases. CDR3 length: 15 amino acids. CDR1 is SEHNR, CDR2 FQNEAQ, per germline (reference sequence).